This T cell receptor beta chain was captured in a study of blood T cell repertoires in COVID-19. Study details: From T cells, B-cell-depleted T cells, or PBMCs came the material, which was cDNA or gDNA.

On this clone itself: This sample includes further DNA sequences coding for the same CDR3.

TCRdb's table, derived via immunoSEQ multiplex PCR, lists solely in-frame clones and lacks some. The sample records about 330,000 clones, roughly 89% being singletons. Sequenced input: peripheral blood. This clonotype originated in a young man with COVID-19, enrolled during active disease.

This CDR3 is CASSLGQNTGELFF. CDR3 DNA sequence: TGTGCCAGCTCGCTAGGACAGAACACCGGGGAGCTGTTTTTT. V gene TRBV18 combines with J gene TRBJ2-2; the D gene is possibly TRBD1 (5 bases). With 6 bases removed from V and 1 base from J, the gap between germline ends came to 9 bases. The germline V gene has CDR1 KGHSH and CDR2 LQKENI. The CDR3 covers 14 residues.